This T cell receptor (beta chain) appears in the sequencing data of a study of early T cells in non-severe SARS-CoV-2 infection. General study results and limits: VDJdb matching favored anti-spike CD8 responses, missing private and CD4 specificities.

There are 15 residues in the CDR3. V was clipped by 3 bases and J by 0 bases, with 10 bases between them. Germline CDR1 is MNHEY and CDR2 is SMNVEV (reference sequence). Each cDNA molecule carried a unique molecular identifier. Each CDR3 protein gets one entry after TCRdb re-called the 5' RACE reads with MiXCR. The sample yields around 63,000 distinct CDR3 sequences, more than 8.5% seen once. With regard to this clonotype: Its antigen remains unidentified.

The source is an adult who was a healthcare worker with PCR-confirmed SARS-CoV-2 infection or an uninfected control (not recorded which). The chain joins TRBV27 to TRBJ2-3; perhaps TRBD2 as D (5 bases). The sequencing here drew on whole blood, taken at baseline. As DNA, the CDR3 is TGTGCCAGCAGTTTCCTTAGCGCTAGCACAGATACGCAGTATTTT. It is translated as CASSFLSASTDTQYF.